This T cell receptor beta chain stems from a study of T cell repertoires in cytomegalovirus infection. On the study more broadly: Through public TCR beta signatures, both CMV infection and matching HLA type were indicated.

Notes on the study in general: HLA-C-restricted CMV clonotypes gave the most frequent clonotype in two of eight donors.

As to this clonotype: The antigen is unknown.

TCRdb analysed the reads with MiXCR anew, one entry per CDR3 protein. The sample shows over 50,000 distinct CDR3 sequences, 20% to 25% of them seen only once. Sequenced material: CD8+ T cells from cultured PBMCs, taken from culture after CMV antigen stimulation. The TCR originated in a human donor in good health (CMV status not recorded). Some clones in this sample may be carry-over from other donors' samples.

The CDR3 sequence is CASSYGQGDSPLHF. CDR3 DNA sequence: TGTGCCAGCAGTTACGGACAGGGTGATTCACCCCTCCACTTT. V and J are TRBV6-5 and TRBJ1-6, with 8 bases identical to TRBD1. CDR1 and CDR2 from the germline V gene are MNHEY and SVGAGI. V lost 2 bases to trimming and J lost 8 bases; unmatched junction nucleotides: 2. This CDR3 region has 14 residues.